Listed below are T cell receptor beta chains from one sample, sequenced in a study of blood T cell repertoires in COVID-19. This table comes from immunoSEQ multiplex PCR, and its TCRdb copy is limited to in-frame clones, with some not included. Among approximately 390,000 clones listed, around 87% were seen once. The sequencing sample was made of peripheral blood. The receptors were gathered from a young man with active or convalescent COVID-19. The CDR3 runs from the conserved cysteine through the conserved F or W. Each record gives: V gene, J gene, D gene, clone size, CDR3 DNA, CDR3 protein. A D gene is named only where the DNA matches it firmly. Clone sizes are given selectively: once, few, many, or a class where the clone is expanded.

>TRBV6-5|TRBJ2-7|NA|NA
TGTGCCAGCAGCCCCGCGGAGGGCCCCTACGAGCAGTACTTC
CASSPAEGPYEQYF
>TRBV7-3|TRBJ2-3|NA|NA
TGTGCCAGCAGCTTAGGGGCTACAGATACGCAGTATTTT
CASSLGATDTQYF
>TRBV6-5|TRBJ1-6|NA|NA
TGTGCCAAAGGGCCCCCGTGCAGGGCAAGGTCACCCCTCCACTTT
CAKGPPCRARSPLHF
>TRBV10-3|TRBJ2-5|TRBD2|NA
TGTGCCATCAGTGAGTCGAGTCGGGGGGGCCAAGAGACCCAGTACTTC
CAISESSRGGQETQYF
>TRBV11-2|TRBJ2-1|NA|NA
TGTGCCAGCAGCTTCGCCAGTGAGCAGTTCTTC
CASSFASEQFF
>TRBV27|TRBJ1-2|NA|NA
TGTGCCAGCAGTTTATCGGCAACTAACTATGGCTACACCTTC
CASSLSATNYGYTF
>TRBV7-8|TRBJ2-3|NA|NA
TGTGCCAGCAGCCCTGACTCAGATACGCAGTATTTT
CASSPDSDTQYF
>TRBV29-1|TRBJ2-3|NA|NA
TGCAGCGTTGCCGAGGGCACAGATACGCAGTATTTT
CSVAEGTDTQYF
>TRBV4-3|TRBJ2-1|NA|NA
TGCGCCAGCAGCCAAGATCATGAAGCGGGCTCCTACAATGAGCAGTTCTTC
CASSQDHEAGSYNEQFF
>TRBV6-2/TRBV6-3|TRBJ1-2|TRBD1|NA
TGTGCCAGCAGTCCCCGGGACAGGGGGCACGCTAACTATGGCTACACCTTC
CASSPRDRGHANYGYTF
>TRBV6-5|TRBJ1-2|NA|NA
TGTGCCAGCAGGCCGACATCGAACTATGGCTACACCTTC
CASRPTSNYGYTF
>TRBV28|TRBJ2-5|TRBD1|NA
TGTGCCAGCAGGCTCCCGGGACAGGGGGCGAGTAGCCAAGAGACCCAGTACTTC
CASRLPGQGASSQETQYF
>TRBV4-2|TRBJ2-3|NA|NA
TGTGCCAGCAGCGCCCGGTCCGGCGGGGTCCCAGATACGCAGTATTTT
CASSARSGGVPDTQYF
>TRBV29-1|TRBJ2-5|TRBD2|NA
TGCAGCGTTGAAAGCCCTAGCGGGGGCGAGACCCAGTACTTC
CSVESPSGGETQYF
>TRBV5-8|TRBJ1-1|NA|few
TGTGCCAGCAGCGAGGACAGTTTCATGAACACTGAAGCTTTCTTT
CASSEDSFMNTEAFF
>TRBV6-5|TRBJ1-4|NA|NA
TGTGCCAGCAAGATAGAAACTAATGAAAAACTGTTTTTT
CASKIETNEKLFF
>TRBV7-9|TRBJ1-6|TRBD1|NA
TGTGCCAGCAGCGTCGAGGGGGCGCGAAATTCACCCCTCCACTTT
CASSVEGARNSPLHF
>TRBV19|TRBJ2-5|NA|NA
TGTGCCAGTAGTATCGGGTCTAGCGCGTACCAAGAGACCCAGTACTTC
CASSIGSSAYQETQYF
>TRBV15|TRBJ2-1|TRBD2|NA
TGTGCCACCAGCAGACAACTAGCGGGAGTATGGCCTTACAATGAGCAGTTCTTC
CATSRQLAGVWPYNEQFF
>TRBV4-2|TRBJ1-5|TRBD1|few
TGTGCCAGCAGCCAAGAGGGACAGGGAATTCAGCCCCAGCATTTT
CASSQEGQGIQPQHF
>TRBV5-1|TRBJ1-2|TRBD1|NA
TGCGCCAGCAGCTTGAAGGTACAGGGGCCATCTAACTATGGCTACACCTTC
CASSLKVQGPSNYGYTF
>TRBV5-1|TRBJ1-3|NA|NA
TGCGCCAGCAGCTCCTCGGGGTACCAACTCTCCGGAAACACCATATATTTT
CASSSSGYQLSGNTIYF